This is a list of T cell receptor beta chains from one sample in a study of blood T cell repertoires in COVID-19. TCRdb's table, derived via immunoSEQ multiplex PCR, lists solely in-frame clones and lacks some. This table holds around 75,000 clones, 75% to 90% found once. Sequences were obtained from peripheral blood. The receptors originated from a human donor in a cohort sampled during active COVID-19. Both conserved end residues are part of each CDR3. The order of the fields is J gene, V gene, clone size, D gene, CDR3 protein, CDR3 DNA. D genes are given only for firm matches. Expanded clones are given a class, and other clones once, few, many or no size at all.

TRBJ2-1	TRBV19	-	-	CASSATSPLNHEQFF	TGTGCCAGTAGTGCAACTAGTCCCCTGAACCATGAGCAGTTCTTC
TRBJ2-3	TRBV10-3	once	-	CAISESAGEPQYF	TGTGCCATCAGTGAGTCGGCAGGGGAGCCGCAGTATTTT
TRBJ2-1	TRBV4-2	-	-	CASSQGTGTGNEQFF	TGTGCCAGCAGCCAAGGGACGGGTACGGGGAATGAGCAGTTCTTC
TRBJ2-7	TRBV11-2	-	-	CASSLVPTQTSYEQYF	TGTGCCAGCAGCTTAGTACCCACACAGACCTCCTACGAGCAGTACTTC
TRBJ1-1	TRBV9	-	TRBD1	CASSPGQGTEAFF	TGTGCCAGCAGCCCAGGACAGGGAACTGAAGCTTTCTTT
TRBJ2-1	TRBV7-2	-	TRBD2	CASSSPIAGGPRLYNEQFF	TGTGCCAGCAGCTCACCTATAGCGGGAGGCCCTCGTCTTTACAATGAGCAGTTCTTC
TRBJ2-3	TRBV7-9	once	TRBD2	CASSLAWQPSGVDTQYF	TGTGCCAGCAGCTTAGCTTGGCAGCCTAGCGGGGTGGATACGCAGTATTTT
TRBJ2-3	TRBV4-1	-	-	CASSQAFVTDTQYF	TGCGCCAGCAGCCAGGCCTTTGTCACAGATACGCAGTATTTT
TRBJ2-1	TRBV9	-	TRBD2	CASSVGAGGPLSSYNEQFF	TGTGCCAGCAGCGTAGGGGCGGGAGGGCCTTTGAGCTCCTACAATGAGCAGTTCTTC
TRBJ1-2	TRBV7-6	-	TRBD1	CASSLGTGVDYGGYTF	TGTGCCAGCAGCTTAGGGACAGGGGTTGACTATGGTGGCTACACCTTC
TRBJ2-7	TRBV28	-	-	CASSQIGDSGGEQYF	TGTGCCAGCAGCCAAATCGGGGACAGCGGGGGCGAGCAGTACTTC
TRBJ1-4	TRBV5-1	once	TRBD1	CASSPTTGGEIREKLFF	TGCGCCAGCAGCCCAACTACAGGGGGGGAGATTAGAGAAAAACTGTTTTTT
TRBJ1-4	TRBV18	-	-	CASSLKDFATNEKLFF	TGTGCCAGCTCACTCAAGGACTTTGCAACTAATGAAAAACTGTTTTTT
TRBJ2-4	TRBV28	-	-	CASSFPETRPYF	TGTGCCAGCAGTTTTCCCGAAACGCGGCCGTACTTC
TRBJ2-5	TRBV7-2	-	-	CASSLGASEETQYF	TGTGCCAGCAGTTTAGGGGCTAGCGAAGAGACCCAGTACTTC
TRBJ2-6	TRBV5-6	once	-	CASSLGGIGANVLTF	TGTGCCAGCAGTTTAGGGGGAATTGGGGCCAACGTCCTGACTTTC
TRBJ2-5	TRBV5-1	-	TRBD1	CASSQSPGTGQETQYF	TGCGCCAGCAGCCAGTCCCCCGGGACAGGGCAAGAGACCCAGTACTTC
TRBJ2-7	TRBV19	-	TRBD1	CASSIRINGQGAFEQYF	TGTGCCAGTAGTATTCGGATAAACGGACAGGGGGCGTTCGAGCAGTACTTC
TRBJ2-1	TRBV19	-	TRBD1	CASSLTHFTGQSYNEQFF	TGTGCCAGTAGCCTTACTCACTTTACGGGACAGAGCTACAATGAGCAGTTCTTC
TRBJ1-1	TRBV6-2/TRBV6-3	-	-	CASSYNGGRGSEAFF	TGTGCCAGCAGTTACAACGGGGGGCGCGGGTCTGAAGCTTTCTTT
TRBJ1-6	TRBV9	-	-	CASSVGDIFSPLHF	TGTGCCAGCAGCGTAGGGGACATATTTTCACCCCTCCACTTT
TRBJ2-1	TRBV3-1/TRBV3-2	-	TRBD1	CASSPGTGGNEQFF	TGTGCCAGCAGCCCTGGGACAGGGGGGAATGAGCAGTTCTTC
TRBJ1-2	TRBV18	-	TRBD1	CASSPVGQGASYGYTF	TGTGCCAGCTCACCAGTCGGACAGGGGGCATCGTATGGCTACACCTTC
TRBJ2-5	TRBV2	-	-	CASSAVETQYF	TGTGCCAGCAGTGCAGTGGAGACCCAGTACTTC
TRBJ1-6	TRBV9	few	-	CASSPSGGAISSPLHF	TGTGCCAGCAGCCCTAGTGGGGGGGCCATTAGCTCACCCCTCCACTTT
TRBJ2-1	TRBV2	once	TRBD2	CASTQRGGRNEQFF	TGTGCCAGCACACAGCGGGGGGGCCGCAATGAGCAGTTCTTC
TRBJ2-5	TRBV29-1	-	TRBD1	CSVGLDRGRETQYF	TGCAGCGTTGGTCTTGATAGGGGGCGAGAGACCCAGTACTTC
TRBJ1-5	TRBV5-5	-	-	CASSLGSTNQPQHF	TGTGCCAGCAGCCTGGGATCGACTAATCAGCCCCAGCATTTT